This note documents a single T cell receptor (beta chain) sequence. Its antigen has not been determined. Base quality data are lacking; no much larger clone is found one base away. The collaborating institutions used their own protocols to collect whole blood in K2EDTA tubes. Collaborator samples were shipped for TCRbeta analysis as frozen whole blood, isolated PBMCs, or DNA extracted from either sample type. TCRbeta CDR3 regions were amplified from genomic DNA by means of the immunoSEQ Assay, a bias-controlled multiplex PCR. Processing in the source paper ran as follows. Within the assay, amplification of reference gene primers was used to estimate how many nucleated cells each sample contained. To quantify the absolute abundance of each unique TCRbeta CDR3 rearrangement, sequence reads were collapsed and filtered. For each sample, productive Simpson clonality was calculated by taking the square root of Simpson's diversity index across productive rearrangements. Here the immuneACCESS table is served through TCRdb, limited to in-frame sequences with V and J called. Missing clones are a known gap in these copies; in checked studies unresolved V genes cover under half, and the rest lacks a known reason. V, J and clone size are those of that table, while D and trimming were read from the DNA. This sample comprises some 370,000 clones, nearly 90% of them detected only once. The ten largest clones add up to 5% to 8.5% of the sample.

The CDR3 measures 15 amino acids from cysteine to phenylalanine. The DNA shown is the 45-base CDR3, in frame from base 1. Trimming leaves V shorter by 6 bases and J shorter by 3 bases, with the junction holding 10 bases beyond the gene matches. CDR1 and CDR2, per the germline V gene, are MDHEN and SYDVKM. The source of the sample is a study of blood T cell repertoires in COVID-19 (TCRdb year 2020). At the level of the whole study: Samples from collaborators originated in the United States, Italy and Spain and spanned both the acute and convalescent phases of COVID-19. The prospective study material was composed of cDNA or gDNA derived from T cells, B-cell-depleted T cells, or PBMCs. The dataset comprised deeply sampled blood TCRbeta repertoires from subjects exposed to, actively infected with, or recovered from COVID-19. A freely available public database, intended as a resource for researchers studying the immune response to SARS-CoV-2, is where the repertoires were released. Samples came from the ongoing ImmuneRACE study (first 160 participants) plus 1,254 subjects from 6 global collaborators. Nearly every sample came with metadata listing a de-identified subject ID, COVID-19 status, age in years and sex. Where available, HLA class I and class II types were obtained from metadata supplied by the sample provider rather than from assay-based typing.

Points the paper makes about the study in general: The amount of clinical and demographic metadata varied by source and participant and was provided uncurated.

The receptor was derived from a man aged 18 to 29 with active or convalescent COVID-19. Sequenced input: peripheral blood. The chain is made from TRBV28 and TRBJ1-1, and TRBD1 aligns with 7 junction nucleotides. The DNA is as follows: TGTGCCAGCAGAGATCCAGGGGGTTCGGACACTGAAGCTTTCTTT. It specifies CASRDPGGSDTEAFF. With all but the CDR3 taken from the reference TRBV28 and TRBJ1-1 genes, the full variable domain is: DVKVTQSSRYLVKRTGEKVFLECVQDMDHENMFWYRQDPGLGLRLIYFSYDVKMKEKGDIPEGYSVSREKKERFSLILESASTNQTSMYLCASRDPGGSDTEAFFGQGTRLTVV.